Following are 26 T cell receptor beta chains from one sample sequenced in a study of cytomegalovirus exposure and HLA in healthy donors. TCRdb's table, derived via immunoSEQ multiplex PCR, lists solely in-frame clones and lacks some. This table has 85,000 to 120,000 clones, about 95% appearing once. Sequencing was performed on PBMCs. These receptors all stem from a woman younger than 30 in good health and CMV-seronegative.

This rearrangement joins TRBV7-7 to TRBJ2-3, with 9 positions matching TRBD2. Germline assignment: CDR1 SSHAT and CDR2 FNYEAQ (reference sequence). The CDR3 spans 14 residues. CDR3 loop: CATGGRGGTDTQYF. DNA for the CDR3: TGTGCAACCGGCGGGAGGGGGGGCACAGATACGCAGTATTTT.

With respect to this clone: One junction end disagrees with the germline gene, perhaps due to a read error. V gene TRBV6-6 combines with J gene TRBJ2-7; tentative D call: TRBD2 (5 bases). Germline values: CDR1 MNHNY, CDR2 SVGAGI (reference sequence). The CDR3 extends over 14 amino acids. CDR3 coding DNA: TGTGCCAGCAGTCACTCCGGGAAAAACTACGAGCAGTACTTC. This encodes CASSHSGKNYEQYF.

This sequence joins TRBV11-3 and TRBJ2-3, with TRBD2 matching 12 bases. Trimming at V came to 1 base and at J to 2 bases, leaving 4 bases not matched to a gene. This CDR3 has 17 amino acids. The germline V gene encodes CDR1 SGHNT and CDR2 YENEEA. The CDR3: CASSLGTSGVSTDTQYF. DNA for the CDR3: TGTGCCAGCAGCTTAGGGACTAGCGGGGTTTCCACAGATACGCAGTATTTT.

V is TRBV29-1 and J is TRBJ1-2; D is possibly TRBD1 (5 bases). The V end lost 0 bases, the J end lost 8 bases, and 13 bases lay between the germline ends. The length of the CDR3 is 13 residues. Looked up from germline, CDR1 is SQVTM and CDR2 is ANQGSEA. The CDR3 DNA sequence: TGCAGCGTTGAAGACCCGGGACTGCGGGGCTACACCTTC. Encoded protein: CSVEDPGLRGYTF.

In DNA, the CDR3 is TGTGCCAGCATGACTAGCACGTGGCGAGACAATGAGCAGTTCTTC. This encodes CASMTSTWRDNEQFF. The chain is built from TRBV6-5 and TRBJ2-1; 7 nucleotides align to TRBD2. After removal of 7 bases from V and 5 bases from J, the junction contained 11 bases not matched to a gene. This CDR3 spans 15 amino acids. Germline CDR1 reads MNHEY; CDR2 reads SVGAGI.

This chain links TRBV19 with TRBJ2-6; the D is unclear. With 3 bases removed from V and 0 bases from J, the gap between germline ends came to 9 bases. Germline CDR1 is LNHDA and CDR2 is SQIVND (reference sequence). The CDR3 covers 16 residues. CDR3: CASSIGRSSGANVLTF. As DNA, the CDR3 is TGTGCCAGTAGTATTGGTCGGAGCTCTGGGGCCAACGTCCTGACTTTC. Supplemented by reference TRBV19 and TRBJ2-6, the full variable domain reads DGGITQSPKYLFRKEGQNVTLSCEQNLNHDAMYWYRQDPGQGLRLIYYSQIVNDFQKGDIAEGYSVSREKKESFPLTVTSAQKNPTAFYLCASSIGRSSGANVLTFGAGSRLTVL.

The chain recombines TRBV6-1 with TRBJ2-2, with a tentative D call TRBD1 (5 bases). CDR3 size: 16 residues. The V and J ends lost 4 bases and 4 bases respectively, with 16 bases between them. Germline-derived CDR1 and CDR2 are MNHNS and SASEGT. CDR3 bases: TGTGCCAGCAGTGGGTGGGGCAGGGTAAGCACCGGGGAGCTGTTTTTT. Its translation: CASSGWGRVSTGELFF.

The rearrangement links TRBV6-1 to TRBJ1-2; TRBD1 aligns across 7 bases. This CDR3 contains 15 residues. V shed 5 bases, J shed 4 bases, and the junction held 10 bases outside the gene matches. The germline V gene has CDR1 MNHNS and CDR2 SASEGT. The CDR3 here is CASSPVPGQSYGYTF. CDR3 DNA sequence: TGTGCCAGCAGTCCGGTCCCGGGACAGTCCTATGGCTACACCTTC.

The V call is TRBV5-1, the J call TRBJ1-3; the match to TRBD1 covers 7 bases. The V and J ends lost 4 bases and 6 bases, in that order; junction bases with no gene match: 13. The CDR3 consists of 16 residues. Looked up from germline, CDR1 is SGHRS and CDR2 is YFSETQ. The CDR3 sequence: CASSIGTVGGSNTIYF. CDR3 nucleotide sequence: TGCGCCAGCAGCATCGGGACAGTGGGTGGATCAAACACCATATATTTT.

This sequence joins TRBV4-1 and TRBJ2-1, with TRBD2 matching 10 bases. This CDR3 is built from 17 residues. Trimming removed 5 bases from V and 2 bases from J; junction bases left unmatched: 9. Per germline, CDR1 MGHRA and CDR2 YSYEKL. As DNA, the CDR3 is TGCGCCAGCAGCATGCAAGGACTAGCGGAAGCCTACAATGAGCAGTTCTTC. This sequence encodes CASSMQGLAEAYNEQFF.

J is TRBJ1-4 and V is TRBV10-3; possible D gene TRBD1, 5 bases. This CDR3 contains 15 residues. Germline CDR1 ENHRY, CDR2 SYGVKD. Trimming shortened V by 10 bases and J by 4 bases, and 19 bases separated the two germline ends. DNA of the CDR3: TGTGCCACCGCGGAACCGACAGCTAATAATGAAAAACTGTTTTTT. Translated: CATAEPTANNEKLFF.

The J gene is TRBJ2-5, the V gene TRBV6-5; 8 bases are shared with TRBD1. Germline CDR1 reads MNHEY; CDR2 reads SVGAGI. V lost 6 bases to trimming and J lost 5 bases; unmatched junction nucleotides: 8. The CDR3 has 14 amino acids. The CDR3 loop reads CASRRTGLVETQYF. For the CDR3, the DNA is TGTGCCAGCAGAAGGACAGGGTTGGTGGAGACCCAGTACTTC.

The chain carries TRBV27 and TRBJ2-1; 7 bases agree with TRBD2. Trimming cost V 3 bases and J 7 bases; bases outside gene matches: 9. CDR3 length: 15 amino acids. Germline V gives CDR1 MNHEY, CDR2 SMNVEV (reference sequence). The CDR3 DNA reads TGTGCCAGCAGTTTCGTCGGCGGGAGTAGTAATGAGCAGTTCTTC. It yields the protein CASSFVGGSSNEQFF.

The chain has TRBV9 and TRBJ2-1; 12 bases align to TRBD2. Losses at the gene ends were 4 bases for V and 2 bases for J; bases not matched to a gene: 16. CDR1 is SGDLS, CDR2 YYNGEE, per germline. The CDR3 extends over 20 amino acids. CDR3 DNA: TGTGCCAGCAGCCCAAACTCTCTAGCGGGAGGGCTCCAAACCTACAATGAGCAGTTCTTC. This encodes CASSPNSLAGGLQTYNEQFF.

The V gene is TRBV6-1, the J gene TRBJ2-1, with 8 bases that match TRBD2. The V gene's germline CDR1 is MNHNS and CDR2 SASEGT. Trimming cost V 1 base and J 2 bases; bases outside gene matches: 4. The CDR3 covers 16 residues. CDR3 DNA sequence: TGTGCCAGCAGTGAAGGAGGCGGGAGGACCTACAATGAGCAGTTCTTC. Its protein is CASSEGGGRTYNEQFF.

The chain has TRBV6-5 and TRBJ2-7, with D possibly TRBD2 on 6 matching bases. V dropped 6 bases and J dropped 3 bases, with 15 bases sitting between them. Germline loops: CDR1 MNHEY, CDR2 SVGAGI. This CDR3 has 14 amino acids. CDR3 in amino acids: CASSPTGGNYEQYF. The DNA for the CDR3 is TGTGCCAGCAGCCCTACGGGCGGGAACTACGAGCAGTACTTC.

V gene TRBV27 combines with J gene TRBJ2-1; D ambiguous. The germline V and J ends were trimmed by 0 bases and 6 bases, with 15 bases remaining between them. CDR3 size: 16 residues. Germline CDR1 MNHEY, CDR2 SMNVEV (reference sequence). CDR3 DNA sequence: TGTGCCAGCAGTTTATCACGGTTGGTGGCTAGCAATGAGCAGTTCTTC. It is translated as CASSLSRLVASNEQFF.

The chain couples TRBV27 to TRBJ2-7; tentatively, D is TRBD1 (6 bases). Germline V gene sequence: CDR1 MNHEY, CDR2 SMNVEV (reference sequence). With 6 bases removed from V and 7 bases from J, the gap between germline ends came to 16 bases. There are 13 residues in the CDR3. The CDR3 is CASSFAQGREQYF. The DNA for the CDR3 is TGTGCCAGCAGCTTCGCCCAGGGGCGAGAGCAGTACTTC.

The gene calls are TRBV20-1 and TRBJ2-4, with D unclear. The CDR3 contains 11 residues. Trimming removed 5 bases at V and 5 bases at J, with 7 bases between. Per the germline V gene, CDR1 is DFQATT and CDR2 is SNEGSKA (reference sequence). The CDR3 DNA reads TGCAGTGCTCCCTCCCAAAACATTCAGTACTTC. It yields the protein CSAPSQNIQYF.

This chain connects TRBV9 to TRBJ1-2, with D maybe TRBD1 (5 bases). There are 15 residues in the CDR3. In germline, CDR1 is SGDLS, CDR2 YYNGEE. Trimming cost V 0 bases and J 2 bases, with 11 bases left between them. CDR3 bases: TGTGCCAGCAGCGTAGAAGGACAAGAGAACTATGGCTACACCTTC. Encoded protein: CASSVEGQENYGYTF.

The rearrangement uses TRBV7-9 and TRBJ2-5; D might be TRBD2 (6 bases). This CDR3 is built from 12 residues. V was shortened by 5 bases and J by 9 bases, with 13 bases between the two germline ends. Per germline, CDR1 SEHNR and CDR2 FQNEAQ (reference sequence). The CDR3 nucleotides are TGTGCCAGCAGCCGGGACCGCGGGGCCCAGTACTTC. This codes for CASSRDRGAQYF. The variable domain in full, with the rest retrieved from reference TRBV7-9 and TRBJ2-5, is DTGVSQNPRHKITKRGQNVTFRCDPISEHNRLYWYRQTLGQGPEFLTYFQNEAQLEKSRLLSDRFSAERPKGSFSTLEIQRTEQGDSAMYLCASSRDRGAQYFGPGTRLLVL.

This chain connects TRBV5-5 to TRBJ1-1; D unresolved. V was trimmed by 0 bases and J by 4 bases, leaving 10 bases between them. CDR3 length: 14 residues. The germline gives CDR1 SGHKS, CDR2 YYEKEE (reference sequence). Here the CDR3 reads CASSLDPVGTEAFF. The DNA of the CDR3 is TGTGCCAGCAGCTTGGATCCGGTCGGCACTGAAGCTTTCTTT. Full variable domain (missing parts from reference TRBV5-5 and TRBJ1-1): DAGVTQSPTHLIKTRGQQVTLRCSPISGHKSVSWYQQVLGQGPQFIFQYYEKEERGRGNFPDRFSARQFPNYSSELNVNALLLGDSALYLCASSLDPVGTEAFFGQGTRLTVV.

This chain joins TRBV6-1 and TRBJ2-7, with D perhaps TRBD1 (7 bases). The V gene lost 0 bases and the J gene lost 6 bases, with 12 bases spanning the gap. CDR1 is MNHNS, CDR2 SASEGT, per germline. This CDR3 contains 14 residues. This CDR3 is CASSEARQGGEQYF. The CDR3 bases are TGTGCCAGCAGTGAAGCGCGGCAGGGGGGCGAGCAGTACTTC.

The chain uses TRBV5-1 and TRBJ2-7; the D gene is possibly TRBD1 (5 bases). The CDR3 contains 13 residues. The germline CDR1 and CDR2 sequences are SGHRS and YFSETQ. V lost 3 bases to trimming and J lost 2 bases, with 9 bases between them. The CDR3 here is CASSSMDTYEQYF. Here the CDR3 DNA reads TGCGCCAGCAGCTCCATGGACACCTACGAGCAGTACTTC.

The V and J genes are TRBV5-4 and TRBJ1-1; a weak D match, TRBD1 (5 bases). Looked up from germline, CDR1 is SGHNT and CDR2 is YYREEE (reference sequence). V lost 1 base to trimming and J lost 5 bases, with 12 bases between them. This CDR3 is built from 14 residues. This CDR3 is CASSLKGPKTEAFF. In nucleotides, the CDR3 is TGTGCCAGCAGCTTGAAGGGGCCGAAAACTGAAGCTTTCTTT.

This chain links TRBV13 with TRBJ1-3, with 7 bases matching TRBD1. Losses at the gene ends were 5 bases for V and 0 bases for J; bases not matched to a gene: 19. Looked up from germline, CDR1 is PRHDT and CDR2 is FYEKMQ (reference sequence). CDR3 length equals 20 residues. CDR3 amino acids: CASSTYNTYRGGSSGNTIYF. DNA for the CDR3: TGTGCCAGCAGCACCTACAATACCTACAGGGGTGGAAGCTCTGGAAACACCATATATTTT.